One and the same sample provided the 27 T cell receptor beta chains below, sequenced in a study of response to subunit inactivated influenza vaccine. One entry per CDR3 protein, called by TCRdb with MiXCR from the RT-PCR reads. The table shows approximately 730,000 distinct CDR3 sequences, with about 14% occurring only once. This sample comprised PBMCs from blood, obtained less than 15 days before vaccination. The source is a man in his fifties who received an inactivated influenza vaccine.

This clonotype was counted a few times. V and J are TRBV4-3 and TRBJ2-6; TRBD2 might be the D (6 bases). CDR3 size: 17 residues. V was shortened by 0 bases and J by 2 bases, with 11 bases between the two germline ends. Germline assignment: CDR1 LGHNA and CDR2 YSLEER. The CDR3 is CASSQDRGFPGANVLTF. DNA of the CDR3: TGCGCCAGCAGCCAAGATCGGGGGTTCCCTGGGGCCAACGTCCTGACTTTC.

The V call is TRBV11-3, the J call TRBJ1-1; D perhaps matches TRBD1 (5 bases). The CDR3 totals 13 residues. The V end was cut by 5 bases, the J end by 0 bases, with 7 bases between. The germline gives CDR1 SGHNT, CDR2 YENEEA. CDR3 loop: CASSDRMNTEAFF. The CDR3 region has the DNA TGTGCCAGCAGCGACAGAATGAACACTGAAGCTTTCTTT.

V is TRBV20-1 and J is TRBJ2-7; 10 nucleotides agree with TRBD2. The junction had 7 bases not matched to a gene; V was cut back by 6 bases and J by 2 bases. CDR3 length: 14 amino acids. CDR1 DFQATT and CDR2 SNEGSKA come from the germline V gene (reference sequence). The CDR3 loop is CSAGRSGRAYEQYF. The CDR3 DNA sequence: TGCAGTGCCGGGCGCAGCGGGAGGGCCTACGAGCAGTACTTC.

The genes are TRBV12-3 or TRBV12-4 and TRBJ1-2; no firm D call. The CDR3 extends over 13 amino acids. The ends were cut back, 1 base at V and 10 bases at J, with 13 bases in the middle. The CDR3 nucleotides read TGTGCCAGCAGTTTAGACCTAGGGAGGGCCTACACCTTC. Protein sequence: CASSLDLGRAYTF.

This clonotype was picked up a small number of times. The CDR3 here is CAISGVRNTEAFF. In DNA, the CDR3 is TGTGCCATCAGTGGGGTAAGGAACACTGAAGCTTTCTTT. V is TRBV10-3 and J is TRBJ1-1, with D unclear. CDR1 and CDR2 from the germline V gene are ENHRY and SYGVKD. The CDR3 has 13 amino acids. Trimming removed 4 bases from V and 1 base from J, with 7 bases in between.

The chain employs TRBV20-1 and TRBJ2-1; TRBD2 aligns across 11 bases. The CDR3 has 16 residues. Unmatched junction bases numbered 15, after V lost 6 bases and J lost 8 bases. In germline, CDR1 is DFQATT, CDR2 SNEGSKA (reference sequence). The CDR3 sequence: CSARPGLAAFSHEQFF. In DNA, the CDR3 is TGCAGTGCCCGGCCGGGACTAGCGGCCTTTAGCCATGAGCAGTTCTTC.

This clonotype appeared a few times. This chain joins TRBV6-1 and TRBJ2-1; 11 bases are a match to TRBD2. CDR3 length: 16 amino acids. J lost 8 bases, V lost 5 bases, and 11 bases had no gene match. Germline V gives CDR1 MNHNS, CDR2 SASEGT. CDR3 DNA: TGTGCCAGCAGTCAACTCACCCTAGCGGGAGGCGATGAGCAGTTCTTC. The encoded protein is CASSQLTLAGGDEQFF.

This clonotype has more than one count but fewer than ten. The V call is TRBV7-9, the J call TRBJ2-5, with TRBD1 as a possible D gene (5 bases). V lost 3 bases, J lost 5 bases, and 16 bases lay in between. This CDR3 contains 15 residues. Germline CDR1 and CDR2: SEHNR and FQNEAQ (reference sequence). In DNA, the CDR3 is TGTGCCAGCAGCTTGGACACCCGACCGCTTGAGACCCAGTACTTC. As protein: CASSLDTRPLETQYF.

This chain joins TRBV7-9 and TRBJ2-4; D is undetermined. Trimming took off 4 bases at V and 8 bases at J, with 21 bases between the two ends. Germline CDR1 reads SEHNR; CDR2 reads FQNEAQ (reference sequence). There are 16 residues in the CDR3. CDR3 coding DNA: TGTGCCAGCAGCTCCCGAACCCTTGACGCCAAGGACATTCAGTACTTC. Translated, it gives CASSSRTLDAKDIQYF.

Regarding this clonotype: At one of its ends the junction is not consistent with the germline gene, which may arise from a read error. The V call is TRBV19, the J call TRBJ1-1; D remains ambiguous. This CDR3 contains 14 residues. The germline V gene has CDR1 LNHDA and CDR2 SQIVND (reference sequence). CDR3 in amino acids: CASSISRRPPEAFF. CDR3 DNA sequence: TGTGCTAGTAGTATTTCACGCAGGCCCCCCGAAGCTTTCTTT.

This clonotype appeared a few times. The J gene is TRBJ2-5, the V gene TRBV7-2; 8 bases match TRBD2. J was trimmed by 5 bases and V by 4 bases; bases with no gene match: 6. Germline loops: CDR1 SGHTA, CDR2 FQGNSA. The CDR3 totals 14 residues. CDR3 region: CASSYQRGRETQYF. For the CDR3, the DNA is TGTGCCAGCAGCTACCAGCGGGGGAGGGAGACCCAGTACTTC.

This clonotype was picked up a small number of times. This chain connects TRBV3-1 to TRBJ2-1, with 8 bases that match TRBD1. Germline loops: CDR1 LGHDT, CDR2 YNNKEL (reference sequence). Trimming removed 1 base from V and 8 bases from J; junction bases left unmatched: 7. CDR3 size: 15 residues. CDR3 DNA: TGTGCCAGCAGCCAAGTGTTAAGACAGGGGCATGAGCAGTTCTTC. Translating gives CASSQVLRQGHEQFF.

This clonotype came up many times. The chain uses TRBV9 and TRBJ2-5; D perhaps matches TRBD2 (5 bases). The CDR3 extends over 14 amino acids. The V gene's germline CDR1 is SGDLS and CDR2 YYNGEE. Trimming stripped 0 bases from V and 1 base from J, with 7 bases between. The CDR3 DNA reads as TGTGCCAGCAGCGTAGGAGGGCGCCAAGAGACCCAGTACTTC. Translated, it gives CASSVGGRQETQYF.

At least ten counts were recorded for this clonotype. The chain has TRBV29-1 and TRBJ2-5, with TRBD1 matching over 7 bases. The ends lost 6 bases at V and 1 base at J; junction bases unmatched: 8. The CDR3 loop spans 14 amino acids. Germline loops: CDR1 SQVTM, CDR2 ANQGSEA. The CDR3 coding sequence is TGCAGCGTCTTACTCCGGGACAGCCAAGAGACCCAGTACTTC. It translates to CSVLLRDSQETQYF.

This clonotype was counted between two and nine times. The J gene is TRBJ2-5, the V gene TRBV5-1; no reliable D call. Trimming removed 3 bases from V and 3 bases from J, with 9 bases in between. This CDR3 has 13 amino acids. The germline V gene encodes CDR1 SGHRS and CDR2 YFSETQ. The CDR3 bases are TGCGCCAGCAGCTGGCAAGAGGAAGAGACCCAGTACTTC. Protein sequence: CASSWQEEETQYF. Together with reference TRBV5-1 and TRBJ2-5, the CDR3 gives the full variable domain: KAGVTQTPRYLIKTRGQQVTLSCSPISGHRSVSWYQQTPGQGLQFLFEYFSETQRNKGNFPGRFSGRQFSNSRSEMNVSTLELGDSALYLCASSWQEEETQYFGPGTRLLVL.

The chain links TRBV27 to TRBJ2-3; 11 nucleotides agree with TRBD2. The germline gives CDR1 MNHEY, CDR2 SMNVEV (reference sequence). There are 16 residues in the CDR3. Trimming took 7 bases from V and 4 from J; bases not matched to a gene: 10. The CDR3 DNA is TGTGCCAGCATCAAATTCACTAGCGGGAGCCCAGATACGCAGTATTTT. It encodes CASIKFTSGSPDTQYF.

The J gene is TRBJ1-5, the V gene TRBV6-1, with TRBD1 matching 9 bases. After removal of 7 bases from V and 4 bases from J, the junction contained 5 bases not matched to a gene. The CDR3 loop spans 14 amino acids. The germline gives CDR1 MNHNS, CDR2 SASEGT. The CDR3 reads CASILGQGNQPQHF. The CDR3 nucleotides read TGTGCCAGCATCCTCGGACAGGGGAATCAGCCCCAGCATTTT.

V is TRBV12-3 or TRBV12-4 and J is TRBJ2-1; the D is unclear. V shed 5 bases and J shed 6 bases, with 11 bases lying between them. The CDR3 loop spans 13 amino acids. Written as DNA, the CDR3 is TGTGCCAGCAGTCCCATATTACTCAATGAGCAGTTCTTC. Translation gives CASSPILLNEQFF.

J is TRBJ2-2 and V is TRBV5-1; the D gene is possibly TRBD1 (6 bases). This CDR3 has 15 residues. Trimming stripped 2 bases from V and 6 bases from J, with 14 bases between. Germline-derived CDR1 and CDR2 are SGHRS and YFSETQ. This chain's CDR3 is CASSLPTGRAGELFF. The CDR3 region has the DNA TGCGCCAGCAGCTTACCGACAGGTCGTGCCGGGGAGCTGTTTTTT.

The rearrangement links TRBV6-6 to TRBJ2-7; 7 bases are shared with TRBD2. Germline V gene lookup returns CDR1 MNHNY and CDR2 SVGAGI (reference sequence). V lost 5 bases, J lost 12 bases, and 13 bases stayed unmatched. The CDR3 totals 13 residues. The CDR3 DNA follows: TGTGCCAGCAGTCAGGCCGGGACTAATCGGGGGTACTTC. Its protein product is CASSQAGTNRGYF.

The rearrangement links TRBV28 to TRBJ2-1; D perhaps matches TRBD1 (6 bases). In germline, CDR1 is MDHEN, CDR2 SYDVKM. The CDR3 is 13 amino acids. V was cut by 5 bases and J by 10 bases, with 15 bases left in between. The CDR3 here is CASSPAGVEEQFF. The DNA of the CDR3 is TGTGCCAGCAGTCCGGCAGGGGTTGAGGAGCAGTTCTTC. Full variable domain (outside the CDR3, taken from reference TRBV28 and TRBJ2-1): DVKVTQSSRYLVKRTGEKVFLECVQDMDHENMFWYRQDPGLGLRLIYFSYDVKMKEKGDIPEGYSVSREKKERFSLILESASTNQTSMYLCASSPAGVEEQFFGPGTRLTVL.

This clonotype was counted at least ten times. This chain joins TRBV12-3 or TRBV12-4 and TRBJ2-7, with TRBD1 as a possible D gene (6 bases). This CDR3 contains 13 residues. Between the trimmed V and J ends, which lost 2 bases and 4 bases, there was a span of 9 bases. CDR3 bases: TGTGCCAGCAGTTTACAGGGGATTTACGAGCAGTACTTC. As protein: CASSLQGIYEQYF.

The V call is TRBV28, the J call TRBJ2-7; D is possibly TRBD1 (5 bases). This CDR3 is built from 13 residues. In germline, CDR1 is MDHEN, CDR2 SYDVKM. Between the trimmed V and J ends, which lost 7 bases and 0 bases, there was a span of 10 bases. This CDR3 is CASTRQPSYEQYF. The CDR3 DNA sequence: TGTGCCAGCACACGACAGCCCTCCTACGAGCAGTACTTC.

The chain joins TRBV4-1 to TRBJ2-3; 11 positions agree with TRBD1. In germline, CDR1 is MGHRA, CDR2 YSYEKL. V trimming: 2 bases; J trimming: 4 bases; junction bases outside the gene matches: 8. There are 17 residues in the CDR3. The CDR3 DNA is TGCGCCAGCAGCCAAACCCGGACAGGGGGCCGGGCAGATACGCAGTATTTT. It specifies CASSQTRTGGRADTQYF.

This clonotype showed up many times. The chain carries TRBV19 and TRBJ2-7; D may be TRBD1 or TRBD2 (5 bases each). V was shortened by 8 bases and J by 5 bases, with 13 bases between the two germline ends. Germline lookup yields CDR1 LNHDA and CDR2 SQIVND (reference sequence). CDR3 length: 12 residues. The CDR3 DNA sequence: TGTGCCAGTCGGGACGTGCTAAACGAGCAGTACTTC. Amino acids: CASRDVLNEQYF.

The V call is TRBV27, the J call TRBJ2-1; 8 positions agree with TRBD1. The V gene's germline CDR1 is MNHEY and CDR2 SMNVEV (reference sequence). The CDR3 spans 14 residues. V lost 8 bases and J lost 2; bases outside the gene matches: 5. The CDR3 here is CASGNRGAYNEQFF. Written as DNA, the CDR3 is TGTGCCAGCGGAAACAGGGGGGCCTACAATGAGCAGTTCTTC.

The chain links TRBV30 to TRBJ2-6, with D perhaps TRBD1 (5 bases). The V and J ends lost 3 bases and 2 bases respectively, with 8 bases between them. This CDR3 is 14 amino acids long. Germline lookup yields CDR1 GTSNPN and CDR2 SVGIG (reference sequence). This chain's CDR3 is CAWRYRTGANVLTF. CDR3 in DNA: TGTGCCTGGAGGTACAGGACTGGGGCCAACGTCCTGACTTTC.